This entry features one T cell receptor beta chain sequence. The record originates from a study of T cells in tumors after PD-1 blockade. TCRdb keeps only in-frame clones here, not all; method: immunoSEQ multiplex PCR. This table holds under 75,000 clones, around two thirds found once. The CDR3 has 18 residues. CDR1 is MNHNS and CDR2 is SASEGT in the germline V gene. V was trimmed by 4 bases and J by 7 bases, leaving 25 bases between them. This chain links TRBV6-1 with TRBJ2-2, with D uncertain. The sample in question was PBMCs, obtained after anti-PD-1 treatment. This sequence originates from a human donor with basal cell carcinoma. In nucleotides, the CDR3 is TGTGCCAGCAGTGCCCTCCCTGCGTTGACGTACCCTAACGGGGAGCTGTTTTTT. Protein: CASSALPALTYPNGELFF.